One and the same sample provided the 14 T cell receptor beta chains below, sequenced in a study of metastatic and nonmetastatic thyroid tumors. TCRdb redid the clone calls on the PCR reads using MiXCR. This table holds about 20,000 clones, roughly 20% found once. No treatment of any kind had been given to any patient before thyroid surgery. Input material: blood. The receptor set was obtained from a female donor with papillary thyroid cancer or a benign thyroid nodule (not recorded which). Some clones in this sample may be carry-over from other donors' samples.

This clone is medium-sized. The J gene is TRBJ1-6, the V gene TRBV30, with a possible D match to TRBD1 (5 bases). Germline values: CDR1 GTSNPN, CDR2 SVGIG (reference sequence). This CDR3 contains 16 residues. V shed 2 bases and J shed 2 bases, with 13 bases lying between them. CDR3 coding DNA: TGTGCCTGGAGTCCCGTGGGGGGAACCTATAATTCACCCCTCCACTTT. Residues: CAWSPVGGTYNSPLHF.

The V gene is TRBV27, the J gene TRBJ2-7; D perhaps matches TRBD2 (5 bases). The CDR3 is 13 amino acids. Looked up from germline, CDR1 is MNHEY and CDR2 is SMNVEV (reference sequence). V was trimmed by 5 bases and J by 5 bases, leaving 13 bases between them. CDR3 sequence reads: CASSPSGNHEQYF. The CDR3 DNA follows: TGTGCCAGCAGTCCCTCGGGGAACCACGAGCAGTACTTC.

The V gene is TRBV4-1, the J gene TRBJ1-1, with D unclear. Germline CDR1 reads MGHRA; CDR2 reads YSYEKL. Trimming removed 3 bases at V and 8 bases at J, with 10 bases between. CDR3 length equals 12 residues. The CDR3 reads CASSQGMSEAFF. The CDR3 region has the DNA TGCGCCAGCAGCCAGGGAATGTCAGAAGCTTTCTTT.

This clone was counted many times. The chain joins TRBV2 to TRBJ2-5; D ambiguous. This CDR3 is built from 13 residues. Germline assignment: CDR1 SNHLY and CDR2 FYNNEI. The V end lost 4 bases, the J end lost 2 bases, and 8 bases lay between the germline ends. For the CDR3, the DNA is TGTGCCAGCAGTGCAGGCCCACAAGAGACCCAGTACTTC. Residues: CASSAGPQETQYF.

This clone appeared many times. The genes are TRBV4-3 and TRBJ1-1; 8 bases match TRBD1. Losses at the gene ends were 0 bases for V and 10 bases for J; bases not matched to a gene: 4. Germline lookup yields CDR1 LGHNA and CDR2 YSLEER. The CDR3 sequence is 13 residues long. The chain's CDR3 is CASSQDRGRLAFF. The CDR3 region has the DNA TGCGCCAGCAGCCAAGACAGGGGGCGCCTAGCTTTCTTT.

The chain combines TRBV5-5 with TRBJ2-2; D unclear. The V gene lost 1 base and the J gene lost 0 bases, with 10 bases spanning the gap. Germline V lookup: CDR1 SGHKS, CDR2 YYEKEE (reference sequence). The CDR3 has 16 residues. The CDR3: CASSLSAGANTGELFF. The CDR3 nucleotides read TGTGCCAGCAGCTTGTCCGCTGGAGCGAACACCGGGGAGCTGTTTTTT.

V and J are TRBV3-1 and TRBJ1-2; 10 nucleotides align to TRBD1. Germline-derived CDR1 and CDR2 are LGHDT and YNNKEL (reference sequence). CDR3 size: 12 residues. Trimming removed 4 bases from V and 9 bases from J; junction bases left unmatched: 2. CDR3 in DNA: TGTGCCAGCAGCCGGGACAGGGGACGCTACACCTTC. It specifies CASSRDRGRYTF.

This clone has ten or more counts. DNA for the CDR3: TGTGCCACCAGCAGAGAACAGCCCTATAATTCACCCCTCCACTTT. Protein: CATSREQPYNSPLHF. The chain recombines TRBV15 with TRBJ1-6; no clear D gene. V shed 0 bases and J shed 2 bases, with 5 bases lying between them. This CDR3 spans 15 amino acids. Per germline, CDR1 LNHNV and CDR2 YYDKDF (reference sequence).

This clone was seen repeatedly, ten times or more. The chain carries TRBV7-8 and TRBJ1-1, with TRBD1 identical over 8 bases. V lost 5 bases to trimming and J lost 4 bases; unmatched junction nucleotides: 6. Germline-derived CDR1 and CDR2 are SGHVS and FQNEAQ. The CDR3 contains 14 residues. CDR3 loop: CASSRQGSSTEAFF. CDR3 nucleotides: TGTGCCAGCAGCCGACAGGGGAGCAGCACTGAAGCTTTCTTT.

This clone is medium-sized. The chain has TRBV27 and TRBJ2-7; 8 bases are shared with TRBD1. V lost 6 bases to trimming and J lost 10 bases; unmatched junction nucleotides: 14. Germline CDR1 and CDR2: MNHEY and SMNVEV (reference sequence). The length of the CDR3 is 14 residues. The CDR3 loop is CASRVGQASTHQYF. DNA of the CDR3: TGTGCCAGCAGAGTGGGACAGGCCTCCACTCATCAGTACTTC.

This clone appeared a few times. For the CDR3, the DNA is TGTGCCAGCAGAGGACAGGGGGCTGATGGCTACACCTTC. Translation: CASRGQGADGYTF. This chain uses TRBV6-1 with TRBJ1-2; 11 positions match TRBD1. Trimming cost V 6 bases and J 6 bases; bases outside gene matches: 3. Germline CDR1 reads MNHNS; CDR2 reads SASEGT. The length of the CDR3 is 13 residues.

In the case of this clone: This may arise from a read error, as a much more abundant clone is one base away. The V gene is TRBV5-1, the J gene TRBJ2-4, with 9 nucleotides matching TRBD1. After removal of 0 bases from V and 9 bases from J, the junction contained 7 bases not matched to a gene. This CDR3 comprises 15 residues. Germline loops: CDR1 SGHRS, CDR2 YFSETQ. CDR3 in amino acids: CASSLEDRGRVIQYF. The CDR3 bases are TGCGCCAGCAGCTTGGAGGACAGGGGTAGGGTCATTCAGTACTTC.

Ten or more counts support this clone. The V call is TRBV7-2, the J call TRBJ2-1; perhaps TRBD1 as D (5 bases). The CDR3 length is 16 residues. Germline values: CDR1 SGHTA, CDR2 FQGNSA. The ends were cut back, 5 bases at V and 0 bases at J, with 14 bases in the middle. CDR3 nucleotides: TGTGCCAGCAGCGACGTTGGGGCGGTCTCCTACAATGAGCAGTTCTTC. It translates to CASSDVGAVSYNEQFF.

The chain carries TRBV10-3 and TRBJ2-1, with TRBD2 matching 12 bases. The V gene's germline CDR1 is ENHRY and CDR2 SYGVKD. The CDR3 runs 14 residues. The CDR3 protein is CVTLLAGGNNEQFF. The CDR3 nucleotides are TGTGTCACCCTACTAGCGGGAGGAAACAATGAGCAGTTCTTC.